Each of the 17 T cell receptor beta chains below was sequenced from the same sample in a study of Ad26.COV2.S vaccination and SARS-CoV-2 variants. Here immunoSEQ multiplex PCR was the method, and the copy in TCRdb shows in-frame clones only, minus some. The table records 200,000 to 250,000 clones, around nine tenths of them present only once. Regarding treatment: about 20 received Ad26.COV2.S at low or high dose, single or two shots; about 5 received placebo; per-sample allocation not given. At day 63 after the first vaccine or placebo injection, samples were drawn. This specimen was peripheral blood, taken in a trial of Ad26.COV2.S vaccine versus placebo. The receptors shown here come from a person between 18 and 59 years old who received the Ad26.COV2.S COVID-19 vaccine or a placebo.

Only one count was recorded for this clone. This chain joins TRBV5-1 and TRBJ2-7; no reliable D call. The CDR3 is 16 amino acids. The V gene lost 1 base and the J gene lost 7 bases, with 21 bases spanning the gap. CDR1 and CDR2 (germline): SGHRS, YFSETQ. The CDR3 DNA sequence: TGCGCCAGCAGCTTGCCCAGGTCGGGTGGGTTAAGGGAGCAGTACTTC. Protein product: CASSLPRSGGLREQYF.

This chain connects TRBV5-4 to TRBJ2-5, with 11 nucleotides matching TRBD1. There are 15 residues in the CDR3. V lost 5 bases and J lost 5; bases outside the gene matches: 8. Germline V lookup: CDR1 SGHNT, CDR2 YYREEE (reference sequence). Here the CDR3 DNA reads TGTGCCAGCAGTAAGGACAGGGGGCGCGGGGAGACCCAGTACTTC. This sequence encodes CASSKDRGRGETQYF.

This chain joins TRBV2 and TRBJ2-3; 11 bases are a match to TRBD2. The junction had 6 bases not matched to a gene; V was cut back by 5 bases and J by 5 bases. Germline CDR1 reads SNHLY; CDR2 reads FYNNEI. This CDR3 is built from 15 residues. CDR3 in amino acids: CASSTLAGGRDTQYF. CDR3 coding DNA: TGTGCCAGCAGTACCCTAGCGGGAGGAAGAGATACGCAGTATTTT.

This chain links TRBV9 with TRBJ2-2; D is unclear. The length of the CDR3 is 15 residues. Trimming took off 0 bases at V and 7 bases at J, with 13 bases between the two ends. Per germline, CDR1 SGDLS and CDR2 YYNGEE. The CDR3 spells CASSVVTTVDGELFF. CDR3 DNA sequence: TGTGCCAGCAGCGTAGTCACTACCGTGGACGGGGAGCTGTTTTTT.

The V call is TRBV14, the J call TRBJ2-7; D unresolved. V dropped 0 bases and J dropped 0 bases, with 6 bases sitting between them. Germline V lookup: CDR1 SGHDN, CDR2 FVKESK. CDR3 length: 14 residues. The CDR3 is CASSQDRTSYEQYF. In nucleotides, the CDR3 is TGTGCCAGCAGCCAAGACAGAACCTCCTACGAGCAGTACTTC.

The chain combines TRBV7-2 with TRBJ2-2, with TRBD2 identical over 8 bases. Germline values: CDR1 SGHTA, CDR2 FQGNSA. This CDR3 spans 17 amino acids. J gave up 3 bases and V 3 bases, and 9 bases lay outside the gene matches. The CDR3 DNA is TGTGCCAGCAGCTTCGCCGCCCAAGCGGGGGACACCGGGGAGCTGTTTTTT. Its translation is CASSFAAQAGDTGELFF. The full variable domain, with the rest looked up from reference TRBV7-2 and TRBJ2-2, is GAGVSQSPSNKVTEKGKDVELRCDPISGHTALYWYRQSLGQGLEFLIYFQGNSAPDKSGLPSDRFSAERTGGSVSTLTIQRTQQEDSAVYLCASSFAAQAGDTGELFFGEGSRLTVL.

The chain joins TRBV6-5 to TRBJ2-1; 8 bases map to TRBD2. V lost 6 bases, J lost 9 bases, and 7 bases stayed unmatched. The CDR3 is 13 residues long. CDR1 and CDR2 from the germline V gene are MNHEY and SVGAGI. The CDR3 nucleotides are TGTGCCAGCAGGGGGAGCGGGGGAACTGAGCAGTTCTTC. Protein product: CASRGSGGTEQFF.

The chain recombines TRBV7-2 with TRBJ2-3; weak D call: TRBD2 (7 bases). The CDR3 length is 15 residues. With 0 bases removed from V and 4 bases from J, the gap between germline ends came to 11 bases. Germline V gene sequence: CDR1 SGHTA, CDR2 FQGNSA. CDR3 bases: TGTGCCAGCAGCTTAGCGTGGGGGGGCCCAGATACGCAGTATTTT. It is translated as CASSLAWGGPDTQYF. The full variable domain, completed using reference TRBV7-2 and TRBJ2-3, is GAGVSQSPSNKVTEKGKDVELRCDPISGHTALYWYRQSLGQGLEFLIYFQGNSAPDKSGLPSDRFSAERTGGSVSTLTIQRTQQEDSAVYLCASSLAWGGPDTQYFGPGTRLTVL.

The chain employs TRBV15 and TRBJ2-7; weak D call: TRBD1 (6 bases). Germline V CDR1 and CDR2: LNHNV, YYDKDF (reference sequence). CDR3 length: 16 amino acids. V lost 3 bases and J 0 bases, leaving 15 bases between the germline ends. The CDR3 DNA sequence: TGTGCCACCAGCAGGGGAACCGGGACAAGCTCCTACGAGCAGTACTTC. Encoded protein: CATSRGTGTSSYEQYF.

V usage is TRBV18 and J usage is TRBJ1-2, with a possible D match to TRBD1 (5 bases). Germline assignment: CDR1 KGHSH and CDR2 LQKENI. This CDR3 comprises 14 residues. The V gene lost 3 bases and the J gene lost 2 bases, with 10 bases spanning the gap. CDR3 nucleotides: TGTGCCAGCTCACCCCCCCGGGGCAACTATGGCTACACCTTC. Amino acids: CASSPPRGNYGYTF.

The chain employs TRBV15 and TRBJ1-3; D possibly corresponds to TRBD1 (6 bases). The germline V and J ends were trimmed by 3 bases and 0 bases, with 9 bases remaining between them. Germline V gene sequence: CDR1 LNHNV, CDR2 YYDKDF (reference sequence). The length of the CDR3 is 15 residues. The chain's CDR3 is CATSRGASSGNTIYF. The CDR3 DNA sequence: TGTGCCACCAGCAGGGGGGCTAGCTCTGGAAACACCATATATTTT.

The chain is built from TRBV28 and TRBJ2-7; tentative D call: TRBD2 (6 bases). V lost 1 base and J lost 5, with 15 bases in between. The V gene's germline CDR1 is MDHEN and CDR2 SYDVKM. This CDR3 contains 15 residues. The CDR3 nucleotides are TGTGCCAGCAGTTTATTCGGCGGGACTGGGGACGAGCAGTACTTC. This gives the protein CASSLFGGTGDEQYF.

V and J are TRBV18 and TRBJ1-2, with 7 bases fitting TRBD1. CDR3 length equals 16 residues. CDR1 and CDR2 (germline): KGHSH, LQKENI. V gave up 6 bases and J gave up 5 bases; unmatched junction bases: 15. CDR3 in DNA: TGTGCCAGCTCCCCGGACAGGTCGGGGGCTGTTTATGGCTACACCTTC. This gives the protein CASSPDRSGAVYGYTF.

This clone appeared once. V and J are TRBV18 and TRBJ2-7, with 7 positions matching TRBD2. From germline, CDR1 is KGHSH and CDR2 LQKENI. The CDR3 totals 22 residues. Losses at the gene ends were 2 bases for V and 3 bases for J; bases not matched to a gene: 28. The CDR3 sequence is CASSPFGAGQQAGPSISYEQYF. The CDR3 region has the DNA TGTGCCAGCTCACCATTTGGAGCGGGGCAACAGGCCGGCCCCTCCATTAGCTACGAGCAGTACTTC.

V gene TRBV3-1 (or the pseudogene TRBV3-2) combines with J gene TRBJ2-1, with D unresolved. This CDR3 comprises 16 residues. Germline assignment: CDR1 LGHDT and CDR2 YNNKEL (reference sequence). The germline V and J ends were trimmed by 5 bases and 5 bases, with 19 bases remaining between them. The CDR3 loop is CASSGPTPNSDNEQFF. The CDR3 DNA sequence: TGTGCCAGCAGCGGTCCGACTCCCAATTCCGACAATGAGCAGTTCTTC.

This chain connects TRBV27 to TRBJ2-2; D might be TRBD1 or TRBD2, each matching 6 bases. CDR1 is MNHEY, CDR2 SMNVEV, per germline (reference sequence). The CDR3 contains 15 residues. The V and J ends lost 1 base and 7 bases respectively, with 13 bases between them. The CDR3, as DNA: TGTGCCAGCAGTTTATTTCGGGGGCTCAACGGGGAGCTGTTTTTT. Protein sequence: CASSLFRGLNGELFF.

The CDR3 bases are TGTGCCAGCAGCTTCAGCGGGGGGGCCAATACGCAGTATTTT. Translated, it gives CASSFSGGANTQYF. This sequence joins TRBV6-6 and TRBJ2-3; 10 positions match TRBD2. This CDR3 spans 14 amino acids. Germline V CDR1 and CDR2: MNHNY, SVGAGI (reference sequence). V lost 6 bases, J lost 7 bases, and 7 bases stayed unmatched.